This T cell receptor beta chain was recovered during a study of neoadjuvant anti-PD-1 for oral cavity cancer. Study-wide results and limits: Higher pretreatment blood Treg/Th17 ratios correlated with higher pretreatment blood and lower post-treatment tumor TCRbeta clonality. TCR analyses covered only a few patients per response group.

This clone was found a few times. What it binds is not known. V gave up 6 bases and J gave up 3 bases, with 14 bases separating them. This CDR3 has 14 amino acids. Germline CDR1 and CDR2: SNHLY and FYNNEI. Time point given: after neoadjuvant nivolumab, at surgical resection. Stage II-IVA oral cavity squamous cell carcinoma was new and untreated by systemic or radiation therapy. PBMCs were not maintained or expanded in culture before analysis. Only in-frame clones appear in the TCRdb table, and some are missing; sequencing was by immunoSEQ multiplex PCR. Of 9,000 to 10,000 clones listed, roughly 66% are singletons.

This chain uses TRBV2 with TRBJ1-2; D is unclear. The sequencing here drew on PBMCs, taken after nivolumab (anti-PD-1) treatment. The source is a person aged 35 to 85 with oral cavity squamous cell carcinoma. The CDR3 spells CASSYYEGDYGYTF. The CDR3 region has the DNA TGTGCCAGCAGCTACTATGAAGGCGACTATGGCTACACCTTC. The full variable domain, with the rest looked up from reference TRBV2 and TRBJ1-2, is EPEVTQTPSHQVTQMGQEVILRCVPISNHLYFYWYRQILGQKVEFLVSFYNNEISEKSEIFDDQFSVERPDGSNFTLKIRSTKLEDSAMYFCASSYYEGDYGYTFGSGTRLTVV.